This T cell receptor beta chain comes out of a study of blood T cell repertoires in COVID-19. TCRdb's table, derived via immunoSEQ multiplex PCR, lists solely in-frame clones and lacks some. The table has under 150,000 clones, roughly 90% seen once. V shed 6 bases, J shed 7 bases, and the junction held 11 bases outside the gene matches. CDR1 is SQVTM, CDR2 ANQGSEA, per germline. CDR3 length: 15 amino acids. The material sequenced was peripheral blood. The chain recombines TRBV29-1 with TRBJ2-1; 11 bases map to TRBD2. The clonotype originates from a man in his sixties with COVID-19, enrolled during active disease. As DNA, the CDR3 is TGCAGCGTAACACCGGGACTAGCGGAAATGAATGAGCAGTTCTTC. Its protein is CSVTPGLAEMNEQFF.